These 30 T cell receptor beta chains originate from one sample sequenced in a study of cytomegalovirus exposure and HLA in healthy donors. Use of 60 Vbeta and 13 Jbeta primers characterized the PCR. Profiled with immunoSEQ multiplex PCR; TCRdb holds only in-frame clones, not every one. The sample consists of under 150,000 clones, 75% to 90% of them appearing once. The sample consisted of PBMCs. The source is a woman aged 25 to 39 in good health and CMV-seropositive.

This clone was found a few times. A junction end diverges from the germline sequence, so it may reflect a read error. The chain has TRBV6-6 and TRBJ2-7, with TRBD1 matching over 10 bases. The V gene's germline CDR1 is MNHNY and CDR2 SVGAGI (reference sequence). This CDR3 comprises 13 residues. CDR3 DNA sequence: TGTGCCAGTACGACAGGGGGCGCAGTAAGTGGGGACTTC. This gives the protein CASTTGGAVSGDF.

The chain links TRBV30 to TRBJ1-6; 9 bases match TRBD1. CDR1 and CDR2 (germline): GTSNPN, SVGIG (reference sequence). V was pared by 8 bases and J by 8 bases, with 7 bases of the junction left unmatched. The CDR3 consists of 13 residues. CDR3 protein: CAAERDRDSPLHF. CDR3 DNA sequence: TGTGCCGCTGAGCGGGACAGGGATTCACCCCTCCACTTT.

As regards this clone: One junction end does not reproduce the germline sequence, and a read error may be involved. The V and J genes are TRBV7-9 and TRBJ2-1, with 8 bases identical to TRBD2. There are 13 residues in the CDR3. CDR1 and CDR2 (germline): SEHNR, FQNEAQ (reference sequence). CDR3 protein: CSSSSGGNNEQFF. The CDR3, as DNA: TGTTCCAGCAGCTCGGGGGGGAATAATGAGCAGTTCTTC.

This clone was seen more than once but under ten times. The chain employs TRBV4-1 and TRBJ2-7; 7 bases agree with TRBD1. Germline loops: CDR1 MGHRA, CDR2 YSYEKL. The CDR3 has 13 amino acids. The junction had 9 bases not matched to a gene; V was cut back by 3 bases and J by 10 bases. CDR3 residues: CASSQRTGTAQYF. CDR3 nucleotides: TGCGCCAGCAGCCAGAGAACCGGGACAGCTCAGTACTTC.

CDR3: CAWSVQAESLHF. The CDR3 DNA reads as TGTGCCTGGAGTGTACAGGCCGAGTCCCTCCACTTT. The chain carries TRBV30 and TRBJ1-6; maybe TRBD1 (5 bases). Germline V gives CDR1 GTSNPN, CDR2 SVGIG (reference sequence). CDR3 length: 12 residues. The V and J ends lost 0 bases and 14 bases respectively, with 11 bases between them.

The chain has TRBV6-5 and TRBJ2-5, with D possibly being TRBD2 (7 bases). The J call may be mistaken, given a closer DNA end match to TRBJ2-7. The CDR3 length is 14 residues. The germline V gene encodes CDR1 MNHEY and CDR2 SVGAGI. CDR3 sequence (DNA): TGTGCCAGCAGCTTAAGGGGGAGGGCCTACGAGCAGTACTTC. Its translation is CASSLRGRAYEQYF.

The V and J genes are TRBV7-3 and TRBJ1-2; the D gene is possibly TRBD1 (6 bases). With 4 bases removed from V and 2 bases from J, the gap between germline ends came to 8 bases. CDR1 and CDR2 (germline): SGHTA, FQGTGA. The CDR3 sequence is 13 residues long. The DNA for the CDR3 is TGTGCCAGCAGCTACGACAGGAACTATGGCTACACCTTC. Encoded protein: CASSYDRNYGYTF.

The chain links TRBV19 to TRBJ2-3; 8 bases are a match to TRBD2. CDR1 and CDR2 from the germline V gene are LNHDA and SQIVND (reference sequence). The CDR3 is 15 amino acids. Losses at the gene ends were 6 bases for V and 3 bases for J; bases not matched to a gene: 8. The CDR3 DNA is TGTGCCAGTAGCCTGGACGCGGGGGGTACAGATACGCAGTATTTT. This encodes CASSLDAGGTDTQYF.

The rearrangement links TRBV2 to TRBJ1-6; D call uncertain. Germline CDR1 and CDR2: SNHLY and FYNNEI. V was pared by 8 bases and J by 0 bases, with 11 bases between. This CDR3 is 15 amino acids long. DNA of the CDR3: TGTGCCAGCCAAGTGGAGAGCTCCTATAATTCACCCCTCCACTTT. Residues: CASQVESSYNSPLHF.

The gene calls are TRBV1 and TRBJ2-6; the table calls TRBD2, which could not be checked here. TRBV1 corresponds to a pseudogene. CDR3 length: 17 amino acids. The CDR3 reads CTSSQDQEGIGANVLTF. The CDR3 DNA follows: TGCACCAGCAGCCAAGATCAGGAGGGGATTGGGGCCAACGTCCTGACTTTC.

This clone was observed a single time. CDR3 in amino acids: CASSEGQGAGTGELFF. In nucleotides, the CDR3 is TGTGCCAGTAGTGAGGGACAGGGGGCAGGCACCGGGGAGCTGTTTTTT. The chain joins TRBV19 to TRBJ2-2, with TRBD1 matching over 12 bases. Trimming took 5 bases from V and 4 from J; bases not matched to a gene: 5. The CDR3 extends over 16 amino acids. In germline, CDR1 is LNHDA, CDR2 SQIVND (reference sequence). Together with reference TRBV19 and TRBJ2-2, the CDR3 gives the full variable domain: DGGITQSPKYLFRKEGQNVTLSCEQNLNHDAMYWYRQDPGQGLRLIYYSQIVNDFQKGDIAEGYSVSREKKESFPLTVTSAQKNPTAFYLCASSEGQGAGTGELFFGEGSRLTVL.

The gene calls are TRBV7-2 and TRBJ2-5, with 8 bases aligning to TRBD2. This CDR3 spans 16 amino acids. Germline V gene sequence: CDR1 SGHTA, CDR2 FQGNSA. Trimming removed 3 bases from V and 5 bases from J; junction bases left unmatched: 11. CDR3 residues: CASSFGGAGAGETQYF. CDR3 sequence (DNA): TGTGCCAGCAGCTTTGGGGGAGCGGGAGCAGGGGAGACCCAGTACTTC. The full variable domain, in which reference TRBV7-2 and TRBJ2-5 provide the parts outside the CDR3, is GAGVSQSPSNKVTEKGKDVELRCDPISGHTALYWYRQSLGQGLEFLIYFQGNSAPDKSGLPSDRFSAERTGGSVSTLTIQRTQQEDSAVYLCASSFGGAGAGETQYFGPGTRLLVL.

CDR3 DNA: TGTGCCAGCAGTTGGGGGGGGGCGACTAACTATGGCTACACCTTC. This sequence encodes CASSWGGATNYGYTF. The rearrangement uses TRBV28 and TRBJ1-2, with D perhaps TRBD1 (6 bases). CDR3 length equals 15 residues. Germline-derived CDR1 and CDR2 are MDHEN and SYDVKM. V lost 4 bases, J lost 0 bases, and 12 bases lay in between.

The CDR3 loop reads CAWGRGATSTDTQYF. The CDR3 DNA reads TGTGCCTGGGGGCGGGGCGCCACTTCCACAGATACGCAGTATTTT. V is TRBV30 and J is TRBJ2-3; D perhaps matches TRBD2 (6 bases). V lost 5 bases to trimming and J lost 2 bases, with 17 bases between them. The CDR3 is 15 residues long. Germline V lookup: CDR1 GTSNPN, CDR2 SVGIG (reference sequence).

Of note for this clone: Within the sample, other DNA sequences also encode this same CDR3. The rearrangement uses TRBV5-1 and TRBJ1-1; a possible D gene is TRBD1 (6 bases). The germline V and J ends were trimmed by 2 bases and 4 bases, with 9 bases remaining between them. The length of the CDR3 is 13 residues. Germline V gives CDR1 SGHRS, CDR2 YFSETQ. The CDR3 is CASSLQGGTEAFF. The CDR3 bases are TGCGCCAGCAGCTTACAGGGCGGCACTGAAGCTTTCTTT.

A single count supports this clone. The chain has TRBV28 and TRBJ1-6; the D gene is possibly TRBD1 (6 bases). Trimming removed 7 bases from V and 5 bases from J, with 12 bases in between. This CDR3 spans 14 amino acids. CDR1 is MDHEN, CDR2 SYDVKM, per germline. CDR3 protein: CASTLQGHNSPLHF. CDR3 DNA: TGTGCCAGCACCTTACAGGGTCATAATTCACCCCTCCACTTT.

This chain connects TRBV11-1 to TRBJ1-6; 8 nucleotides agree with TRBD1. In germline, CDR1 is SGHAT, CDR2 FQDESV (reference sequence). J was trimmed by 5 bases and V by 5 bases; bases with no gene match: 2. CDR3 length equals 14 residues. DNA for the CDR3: TGTGCCAGCAGCAACAGGGGGAATAATTCACCCCTCCACTTT. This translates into CASSNRGNNSPLHF. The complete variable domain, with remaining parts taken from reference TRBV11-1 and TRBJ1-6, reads EAEVAQSPRYKITEKSQAVAFWCDPISGHATLYWYRQILGQGPELLVQFQDESVVDDSQLPKDRFSAERLKGVDSTLKIQPAELGDSAMYLCASSNRGNNSPLHFGNGTRLTVT.

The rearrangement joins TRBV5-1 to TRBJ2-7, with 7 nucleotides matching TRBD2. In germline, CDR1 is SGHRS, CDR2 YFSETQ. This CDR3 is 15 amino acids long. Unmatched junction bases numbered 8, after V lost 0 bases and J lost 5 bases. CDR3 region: CASSLVLALGDEQYF. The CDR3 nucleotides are TGCGCCAGCAGCTTGGTACTAGCGCTGGGTGACGAGCAGTACTTC.

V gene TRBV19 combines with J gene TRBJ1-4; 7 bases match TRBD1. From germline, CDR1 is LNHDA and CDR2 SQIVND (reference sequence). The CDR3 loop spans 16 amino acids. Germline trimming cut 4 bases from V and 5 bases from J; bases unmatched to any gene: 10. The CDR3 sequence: CASSTHRGWENEKLFF. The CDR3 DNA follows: TGTGCCAGTAGTACCCACAGGGGATGGGAAAATGAAAAACTGTTTTTT. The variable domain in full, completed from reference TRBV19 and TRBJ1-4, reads DGGITQSPKYLFRKEGQNVTLSCEQNLNHDAMYWYRQDPGQGLRLIYYSQIVNDFQKGDIAEGYSVSREKKESFPLTVTSAQKNPTAFYLCASSTHRGWENEKLFFGSGTQLSVL.

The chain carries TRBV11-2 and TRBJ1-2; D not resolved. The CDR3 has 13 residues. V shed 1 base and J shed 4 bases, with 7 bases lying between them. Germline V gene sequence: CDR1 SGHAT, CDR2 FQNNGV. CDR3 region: CASSLGYSYGYTF. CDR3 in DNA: TGTGCCAGCAGCTTAGGGTACTCCTATGGCTACACCTTC.

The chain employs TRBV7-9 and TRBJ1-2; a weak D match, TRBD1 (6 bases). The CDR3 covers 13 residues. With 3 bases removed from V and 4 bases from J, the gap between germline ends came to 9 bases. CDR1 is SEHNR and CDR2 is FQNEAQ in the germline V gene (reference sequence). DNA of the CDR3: TGTGCCAGCAGCTTTGGACAGATCTATGGCTACACCTTC. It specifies CASSFGQIYGYTF.

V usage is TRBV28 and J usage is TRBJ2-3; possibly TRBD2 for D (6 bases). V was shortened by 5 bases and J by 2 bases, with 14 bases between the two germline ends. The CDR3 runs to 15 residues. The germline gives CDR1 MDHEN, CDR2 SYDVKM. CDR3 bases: TGTGCCAGCAGTCTTACTCGGGGGTCCACAGATACGCAGTATTTT. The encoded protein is CASSLTRGSTDTQYF.

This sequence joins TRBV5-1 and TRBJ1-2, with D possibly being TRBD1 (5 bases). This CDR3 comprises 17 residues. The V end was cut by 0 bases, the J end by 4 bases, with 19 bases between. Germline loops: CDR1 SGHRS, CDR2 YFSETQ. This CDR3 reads CASSLAAGSAAPYGYTF. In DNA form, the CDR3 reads TGCGCCAGCAGCTTGGCGGCAGGGTCGGCAGCCCCCTATGGCTACACCTTC.

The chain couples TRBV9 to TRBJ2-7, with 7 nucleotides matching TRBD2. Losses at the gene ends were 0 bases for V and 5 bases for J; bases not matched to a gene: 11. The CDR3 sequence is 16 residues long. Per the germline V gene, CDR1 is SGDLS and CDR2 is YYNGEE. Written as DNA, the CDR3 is TGTGCCAGCAGCGTAGAGGTTTGGGAGGGCCGCCACGAGCAGTACTTC. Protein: CASSVEVWEGRHEQYF.

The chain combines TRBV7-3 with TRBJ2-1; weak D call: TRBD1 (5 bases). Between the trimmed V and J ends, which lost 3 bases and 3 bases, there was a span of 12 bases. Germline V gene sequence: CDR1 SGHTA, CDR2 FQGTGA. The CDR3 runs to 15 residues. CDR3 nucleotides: TGTGCCAGCAGCTTCGACCCGACAGACTACAATGAGCAGTTCTTC. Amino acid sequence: CASSFDPTDYNEQFF. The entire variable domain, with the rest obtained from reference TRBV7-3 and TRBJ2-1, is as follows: GAGVSQTPSNKVTEKGKYVELRCDPISGHTALYWYRQSLGQGPEFLIYFQGTGAADDSGLPNDRFFAVRPEGSVSTLKIQRTERGDSAVYLCASSFDPTDYNEQFFGPGTRLTVL.

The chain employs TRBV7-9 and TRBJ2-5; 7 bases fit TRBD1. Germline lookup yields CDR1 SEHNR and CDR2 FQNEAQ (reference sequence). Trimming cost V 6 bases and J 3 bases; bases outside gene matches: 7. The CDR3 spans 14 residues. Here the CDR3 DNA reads TGTGCCAGCAGTATAGCAGGGGGAAAAGAGACCCAGTACTTC. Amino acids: CASSIAGGKETQYF.

The CDR3 is CAISESAMVNNQPQHF. For the CDR3, the DNA is TGTGCCATCAGTGAGTCTGCGATGGTGAACAATCAGCCCCAGCATTTT. This sequence joins TRBV10-3 and TRBJ1-5; D is unclear. The germline gives CDR1 ENHRY, CDR2 SYGVKD. Trimming shortened V by 0 bases and J by 3 bases, and 12 bases separated the two germline ends. The CDR3 contains 16 residues.

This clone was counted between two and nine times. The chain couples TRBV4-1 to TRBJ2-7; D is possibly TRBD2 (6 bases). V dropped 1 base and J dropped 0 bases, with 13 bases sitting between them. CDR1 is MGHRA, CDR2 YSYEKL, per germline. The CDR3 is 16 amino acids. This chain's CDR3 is CASSQGSGGYSYEQYF. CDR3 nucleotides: TGCGCCAGCAGCCAAGGTTCTGGAGGGTACTCCTACGAGCAGTACTTC.

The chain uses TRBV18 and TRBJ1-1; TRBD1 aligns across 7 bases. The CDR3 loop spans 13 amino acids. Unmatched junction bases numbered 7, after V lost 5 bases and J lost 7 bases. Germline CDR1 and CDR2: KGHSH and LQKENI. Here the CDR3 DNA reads TGTGCCAGCTCATCGGGACAGAGAAATGAAGCTTTCTTT. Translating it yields CASSSGQRNEAFF.

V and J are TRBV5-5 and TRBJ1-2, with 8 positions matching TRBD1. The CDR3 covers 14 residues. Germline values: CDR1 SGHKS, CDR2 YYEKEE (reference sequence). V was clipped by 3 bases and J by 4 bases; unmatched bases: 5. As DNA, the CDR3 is TGTGCCAGCAGCTATACAGGACAGGGCTATGGCTACACCTTC. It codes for CASSYTGQGYGYTF.